A single sample is the source of the 15 T cell receptor beta chains below, sequenced in a study of T cell repertoires in cytomegalovirus infection. Each CDR3 protein gets one entry after TCRdb re-called the reads with MiXCR. The sample shows about 770,000 distinct CDR3 sequences, 25% to 30% of them seen only once. Antigen specificity for these receptors is unknown. Sample: cultured CD8+ T cells from PBMCs, taken from culture after CMV antigen stimulation. The origin of the receptors is a human donor in good health (CMV status not recorded). Some clones in this sample may be carry-over from other donors' samples.

This clonotype was found a few times. The rearrangement links TRBV12-5 to TRBJ2-7; either TRBD1 or TRBD2 may fit D (6 bases each). CDR1 is LGHNT, CDR2 FRNRAP, per germline. This CDR3 contains 14 residues. Between the trimmed V and J ends, which lost 9 bases and 3 bases, there was a span of 18 bases. The CDR3 loop reads CAREGGREFYEQYV. CDR3 bases: TGTGCTAGGGAGGGGGGACGTGAGTTCTACGAGCAGTACGTC.

In nucleotides, the CDR3 is TGTGCCAGCAGTTTATCTCCAGGGATTCGGACTGAAGCTTTCTTT. It is translated as CASSLSPGIRTEAFF. V usage is TRBV27 and J usage is TRBJ1-1; tentatively, D is TRBD1 (5 bases). Germline V gene data show CDR1 as MNHEY and CDR2 as SMNVEV (reference sequence). The CDR3 runs 15 residues. Trimming pared 0 bases from V and 5 bases from J, leaving 13 bases between.

J is TRBJ2-7 and V is TRBV2; a possible D gene is TRBD1 (6 bases). This CDR3 has 13 amino acids. V was trimmed by 8 bases and J by 2 bases, leaving 13 bases between them. Germline V gene lookup returns CDR1 SNHLY and CDR2 FYNNEI. CDR3 protein: CASGRDIAYEQYF. As DNA, the CDR3 is TGTGCCAGCGGCCGGGACATAGCCTACGAGCAGTACTTC.

The chain employs TRBV9 and TRBJ1-3; TRBD1 matches at 12 bases. The germline gives CDR1 SGDLS, CDR2 YYNGEE. The CDR3 has 17 residues. Germline trimming cut 4 bases from V and 1 base from J; bases unmatched to any gene: 6. The DNA of the CDR3 is TGTGCCAGCAGCCCCCGGGGACAGGGGGCGTCTGGAAACACCATATATTTT. It codes for CASSPRGQGASGNTIYF. The variable domain in full, completed from reference TRBV9 and TRBJ1-3, reads DSGVTQTPKHLITATGQRVTLRCSPRSGDLSVYWYQQSLDQGLQFLIQYYNGEERAKGNILERFSAQQFPDLHSELNLSSLELGDSALYFCASSPRGQGASGNTIYFGEGSWLTVV.

This clonotype has at least ten counts. This rearrangement joins TRBV7-9 to TRBJ2-7; TRBD2 agrees at 10 bases. This CDR3 spans 16 amino acids. V gave up 3 bases and J gave up 4 bases; unmatched junction bases: 9. Per germline, CDR1 SEHNR and CDR2 FQNEAQ (reference sequence). The DNA of the CDR3 is TGTGCCAGCAGCTTCTCCGGGACTAGCGAGGAGTACGAGCAGTACTTC. It translates to CASSFSGTSEEYEQYF.

V usage is TRBV4-1 and J usage is TRBJ2-7; 8 bases align to TRBD2. Looked up from germline, CDR1 is MGHRA and CDR2 is YSYEKL. After removal of 1 base from V and 3 bases from J, the junction contained 2 bases not matched to a gene. The CDR3 runs 14 residues. The CDR3 here is CASSQGSGGYEQYF. The DNA of the CDR3 is TGCGCCAGCAGCCAAGGCAGCGGGGGCTACGAGCAGTACTTC.

This clonotype has a count of ten or more. This chain connects TRBV7-9 to TRBJ1-6; no clear D. Germline V gene sequence: CDR1 SEHNR, CDR2 FQNEAQ (reference sequence). The CDR3 loop spans 17 amino acids. Trimming shortened V by 5 bases and J by 0 bases, and 14 bases separated the two germline ends. The CDR3 DNA follows: TGTGCCAGCAGCCCGGGTAAAAGTAGCTCCTATAATTCACCCCTCCACTTT. As protein: CASSPGKSSSYNSPLHF.

This clonotype was seen a few times. DNA of the CDR3: TGTGCCAGCAGCTTATGGCGGCGTCGTGATGAGCAGTTCTTC. It translates to CASSLWRRRDEQFF. V gene TRBV7-9 combines with J gene TRBJ2-1, with D unclear. Germline assignment: CDR1 SEHNR and CDR2 FQNEAQ (reference sequence). The CDR3 is made up of 14 amino acids. The germline V and J ends were trimmed by 2 bases and 8 bases, with 13 bases remaining between them. Variable domain in full (rest from reference TRBV7-9 and TRBJ2-1): DTGVSQNPRHKITKRGQNVTFRCDPISEHNRLYWYRQTLGQGPEFLTYFQNEAQLEKSRLLSDRFSAERPKGSFSTLEIQRTEQGDSAMYLCASSLWRRRDEQFFGPGTRLTVL.

The chain recombines TRBV2 with TRBJ2-3; D is possibly TRBD1 or TRBD2 (5 bases each). The CDR3 is 16 amino acids. Germline loops: CDR1 SNHLY, CDR2 FYNNEI. The V end was cut by 0 bases, the J end by 4 bases, with 14 bases between. In DNA form, the CDR3 reads TGTGCCAGCAGTGAAGCGAGGGGCAGGGATGCAGATACGCAGTATTTT. It yields the protein CASSEARGRDADTQYF.

This clonotype was counted only a few times. CDR3 sequence (DNA): TGTGCCAGCAGTGAAATTTGGGGACGGGAGAACGACTACACCTTC. Protein product: CASSEIWGRENDYTF. J is TRBJ1-2 and V is TRBV6-1; a weak D match, TRBD1 (5 bases). V lost 2 bases and J 10 bases, leaving 20 bases between the germline ends. CDR3 size: 15 residues. Germline CDR1 MNHNS, CDR2 SASEGT.

The chain combines TRBV28 with TRBJ1-4, with unresolved D. V dropped 6 bases and J dropped 0 bases, with 8 bases sitting between them. Germline CDR1 MDHEN, CDR2 SYDVKM. This CDR3 contains 14 residues. Here the CDR3 reads CASRRVATNEKLFF. For the CDR3, the DNA is TGTGCCAGCAGGCGGGTTGCAACTAATGAAAAACTGTTTTTT.

The CDR3 coding sequence is TGTGCCAGCAGCGAAGGGGACCGACCAAGCACAGATACGCAGTATTTT. Translating it yields CASSEGDRPSTDTQYF. This chain connects TRBV11-2 to TRBJ2-3; D tentatively reads TRBD1 or TRBD2 (5 bases each). Trimming took off 5 bases at V and 0 bases at J, with 15 bases between the two ends. Per the germline V gene, CDR1 is SGHAT and CDR2 is FQNNGV. The CDR3 runs 16 residues. The full variable domain, with the rest looked up from reference TRBV11-2 and TRBJ2-3, is EAGVAQSPRYKIIEKRQSVAFWCNPISGHATLYWYQQILGQGPKLLIQFQNNGVVDDSQLPKDRFSAERLKGVDSTLKIQPAKLEDSAVYLCASSEGDRPSTDTQYFGPGTRLTVL.

The rearrangement uses TRBV5-1 and TRBJ1-1, with D tentatively TRBD1 (6 bases). Germline V gene lookup returns CDR1 SGHRS and CDR2 YFSETQ. Trimming took off 7 bases at V and 5 bases at J, with 9 bases between the two ends. This CDR3 contains 11 residues. CDR3 amino acids: CASLTGTEAFF. The CDR3, as DNA: TGCGCCAGCCTCACAGGGACTGAAGCTTTCTTT.

There are a few counts of this clonotype. The chain carries TRBV27 and TRBJ2-1; maybe TRBD1 (6 bases). Germline assignment: CDR1 MNHEY and CDR2 SMNVEV (reference sequence). Trimming removed 6 bases from V and 4 bases from J, with 13 bases in between. CDR3 length equals 14 residues. CDR3 residues: CASSQGNPYNEQFF. For the CDR3, the DNA is TGTGCCAGCAGCCAGGGGAACCCTTACAATGAGCAGTTCTTC.

J is TRBJ2-7 and V is TRBV12-3 or TRBV12-4, with a tentative D call TRBD2 (7 bases). Trimming pared 4 bases from V and 3 bases from J, leaving 13 bases between. This CDR3 region has 14 residues. The CDR3 is CASSYRGARYEQYF. The DNA for the CDR3 is TGTGCCAGCAGTTACCGGGGGGCGCGCTACGAGCAGTACTTC.